Presented here are 14 T cell receptor beta chains from one specimen sequenced in a study of cytomegalovirus exposure and HLA in healthy donors. It was with 60 Vbeta and 13 Jbeta primers that the PCR ran. Produced via immunoSEQ multiplex PCR; TCRdb's table is partial and in-frame only. The sample records 150,000 to 200,000 clones, approximately 88% being singletons. The material sequenced was PBMCs. The receptor source for this set is a boy aged 2 to 10 in good health and CMV-seronegative.

Notes on this clone: One end of the junction fails to match germline, which may point to a read error. The rearrangement joins TRBV18 to TRBJ1-2; 7 nucleotides match TRBD1. The CDR3 runs 19 residues. Germline V gives CDR1 KGHSH, CDR2 LQKENI. CDR3 loop: CASSPQPLQGTTTTYGYTF. CDR3 in DNA: TGTGCCAGCTCCCCACAACCTCTACAGGGGACAACTACTACCTATGGCTACACCTTC.

The chain couples TRBV19 to TRBJ1-6; D is perhaps TRBD1 (6 bases). The CDR3 has 15 amino acids. V gave up 10 bases and J gave up 0 bases, with 13 bases separating them. Germline V gives CDR1 LNHDA, CDR2 SQIVND (reference sequence). The DNA for the CDR3 is TGTGCCACTGAGGGGGGGAGCTCCTATAATTCACCCCTCCACTTT. Amino acids: CATEGGSSYNSPLHF.

This chain uses TRBV4-1 with TRBJ1-4; D ambiguous. Germline CDR1 and CDR2: MGHRA and YSYEKL. V was trimmed by 0 bases and J by 10 bases, leaving 15 bases between them. The CDR3 runs 15 residues. The CDR3 loop reads CASSQETTWSPKLFF. Written as DNA, the CDR3 is TGCGCCAGCAGCCAAGAAACTACGTGGTCCCCAAAACTGTTTTTT.

The rearrangement joins TRBV6-5 to TRBJ2-7; tentatively, D is TRBD2 (5 bases). The CDR3 spans 15 residues. The V gene's germline CDR1 is MNHEY and CDR2 SVGAGI. Trimming took off 0 bases at V and 4 bases at J, with 13 bases between the two ends. The CDR3 DNA reads as TGTGCCAGCAGTTACTCTAGGGCGGGCGGGTACGAGCAGTACTTC. Translating gives CASSYSRAGGYEQYF.

The chain recombines TRBV7-2 with TRBJ1-1; TRBD1 matches 8 bases. After removal of 6 bases from V and 1 base from J, the junction contained 4 bases not matched to a gene. CDR3 length equals 14 residues. Germline CDR1 SGHTA, CDR2 FQGNSA. The CDR3 region is CASSPDRGNTEAFF. CDR3 DNA sequence: TGTGCCAGCAGTCCTGACAGGGGGAACACTGAAGCTTTCTTT.

This clone was observed a single time. This sequence joins TRBV25-1 and TRBJ2-1; 8 nucleotides match TRBD1. Trimming at V came to 0 bases and at J to 8 bases, leaving 6 bases not matched to a gene. This CDR3 is 15 amino acids long. Germline loops: CDR1 MGHDK, CDR2 SYGVNS. This CDR3 is CASSEYRTGKYEQFF. The CDR3 nucleotides are TGTGCCAGCAGTGAATACCGGACAGGGAAGTATGAGCAGTTCTTC.

This sequence joins TRBV29-1 and TRBJ2-2; D not resolved. Germline assignment: CDR1 SQVTM and CDR2 ANQGSEA. The germline V and J ends were trimmed by 7 bases and 4 bases, with 16 bases remaining between them. CDR3 length: 14 residues. The CDR3 nucleotides read TGCAGCGCTTCCCCAGGAACGGTCACCGGGGAGCTGTTTTTT. Protein product: CSASPGTVTGELFF.

This chain uses TRBV30 with TRBJ2-2, with 7 nucleotides matching TRBD2. Trimming cost V 5 bases and J 5 bases; bases outside gene matches: 8. In germline, CDR1 is GTSNPN, CDR2 SVGIG (reference sequence). This CDR3 has 14 amino acids. For the CDR3, the DNA is TGTGCCTGGTCTGGGAGGGCCAAAACCGGGGAGCTGTTTTTT. This encodes CAWSGRAKTGELFF.

The chain couples TRBV7-2 to TRBJ2-5; 8 bases are a match to TRBD1. CDR3 length: 14 amino acids. Germline loops: CDR1 SGHTA, CDR2 FQGNSA. Trimming took 5 bases from V and 4 from J; bases not matched to a gene: 6. This CDR3 reads CASSPQGGGETQYF. The CDR3 DNA reads as TGTGCCAGCAGCCCACAGGGGGGAGGAGAGACCCAGTACTTC.

Worth noting for this clone: The DNA is left out, because the CDR3 cannot be placed on it with certainty; the CDR3 is given as TCRdb lists it. The CDR3 region is CASSTSGNYGYTF. The chain has TRBV6-1 and TRBJ1-2. Including both end residues, the CDR3 is 13 amino acids long. Germline assignment: CDR1 MNHNS and CDR2 SASEGT.

The chain joins TRBV2 to TRBJ2-7; D possibly corresponds to TRBD1 (7 bases). The ends were cut back, 3 bases at V and 2 bases at J, with 8 bases in the middle. The length of the CDR3 is 13 residues. The germline V gene encodes CDR1 SNHLY and CDR2 FYNNEI. DNA of the CDR3: TGTGCCAGCAGTGACAGGGGGGCCTACGAGCAGTACGTC. The encoded protein is CASSDRGAYEQYV.

The count of this clone is one. The rearrangement links TRBV4-1 to TRBJ2-3; D unresolved. Germline V gives CDR1 MGHRA, CDR2 YSYEKL. This CDR3 has 14 residues. Trimming shortened V by 1 base and J by 5 bases, and 10 bases separated the two germline ends. The CDR3 sequence is CASSQVLVIDTQYF. The CDR3 DNA reads TGCGCCAGCAGCCAAGTCCTAGTGATAGATACGCAGTATTTT.

The rearrangement joins TRBV5-1 to TRBJ2-7; possibly TRBD2 for D (5 bases). The ends were cut back, 4 bases at V and 2 bases at J, with 13 bases in the middle. Per germline, CDR1 SGHRS and CDR2 YFSETQ. CDR3 length: 14 amino acids. In nucleotides, the CDR3 is TGCGCCAGCAGCCAGAGGGCGGGTCCCTACGAGCAGTACTTC. This codes for CASSQRAGPYEQYF.

This clone was picked up one time. V gene TRBV10-3 combines with J gene TRBJ1-2; 9 bases map to TRBD1. Germline V lookup: CDR1 ENHRY, CDR2 SYGVKD. The CDR3 length is 14 residues. Trimming cost V 8 bases and J 4 bases; bases outside gene matches: 8. The CDR3 nucleotides read TGTGCCATCGGCCAGGAGGGACAGGGCTATGGCTACACCTTC. Encoded protein: CAIGQEGQGYGYTF.